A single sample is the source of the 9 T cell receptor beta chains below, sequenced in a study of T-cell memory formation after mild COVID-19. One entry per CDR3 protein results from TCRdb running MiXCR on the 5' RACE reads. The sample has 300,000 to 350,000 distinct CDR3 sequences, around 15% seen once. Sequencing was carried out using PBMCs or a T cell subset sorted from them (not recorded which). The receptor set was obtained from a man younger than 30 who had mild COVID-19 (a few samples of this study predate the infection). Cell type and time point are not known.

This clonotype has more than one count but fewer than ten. The CDR3 DNA reads TGTGCCAGCAGTTTGATCCGGAATTCACCCCTCCACTTT. Its translation is CASSLIRNSPLHF. The chain joins TRBV28 to TRBJ1-6; D gene unclear. This CDR3 has 13 amino acids. The V gene lost 3 bases and the J gene lost 7 bases, with 7 bases spanning the gap. From germline, CDR1 is MDHEN and CDR2 SYDVKM.

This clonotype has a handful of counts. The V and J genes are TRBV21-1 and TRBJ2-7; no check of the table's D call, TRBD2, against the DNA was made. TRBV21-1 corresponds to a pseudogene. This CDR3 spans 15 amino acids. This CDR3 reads CASSKGGASSHEQYV. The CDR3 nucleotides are TGTGCCAGCAGCAAAGGGGGAGCTAGCTCCCACGAGCAGTACGTC.

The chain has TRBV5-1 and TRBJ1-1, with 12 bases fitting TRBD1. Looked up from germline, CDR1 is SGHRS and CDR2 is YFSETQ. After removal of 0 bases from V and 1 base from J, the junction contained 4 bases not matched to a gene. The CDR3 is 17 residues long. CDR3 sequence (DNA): TGCGCCAGCAGCTTGGTGGGACAGGGGGCAGGGAACACTGAAGCTTTCTTT. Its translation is CASSLVGQGAGNTEAFF.

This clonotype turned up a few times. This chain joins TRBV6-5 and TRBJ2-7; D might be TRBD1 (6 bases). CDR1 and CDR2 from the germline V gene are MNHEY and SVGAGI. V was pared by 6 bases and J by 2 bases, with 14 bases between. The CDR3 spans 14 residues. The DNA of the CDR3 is TGTGCCAGCAGGAAAGGACAGCTTGCCTACGAGCAGTACTTC. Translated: CASRKGQLAYEQYF.

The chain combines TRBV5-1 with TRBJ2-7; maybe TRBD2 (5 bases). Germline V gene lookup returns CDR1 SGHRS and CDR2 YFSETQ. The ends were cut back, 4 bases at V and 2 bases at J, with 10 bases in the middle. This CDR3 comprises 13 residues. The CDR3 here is CASSHGVTYEQYF. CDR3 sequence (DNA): TGCGCCAGCAGCCACGGGGTCACCTACGAGCAGTACTTC.

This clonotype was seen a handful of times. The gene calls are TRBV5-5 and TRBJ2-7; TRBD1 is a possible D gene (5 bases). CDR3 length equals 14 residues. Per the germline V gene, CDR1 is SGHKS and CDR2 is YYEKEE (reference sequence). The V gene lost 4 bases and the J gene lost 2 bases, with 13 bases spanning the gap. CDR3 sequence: CASSTRTDTYEQYV. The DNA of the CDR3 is TGTGCCAGCAGCACCCGGACGGACACCTACGAGCAGTACGTC.

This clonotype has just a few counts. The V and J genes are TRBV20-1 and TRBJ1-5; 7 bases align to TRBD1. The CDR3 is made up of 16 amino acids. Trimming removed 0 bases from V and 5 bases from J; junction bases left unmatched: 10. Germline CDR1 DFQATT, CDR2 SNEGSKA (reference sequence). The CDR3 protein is CSARDWNRGPDQPQHF. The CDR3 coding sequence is TGCAGTGCTAGAGACTGGAACAGGGGACCCGATCAGCCCCAGCATTTT.

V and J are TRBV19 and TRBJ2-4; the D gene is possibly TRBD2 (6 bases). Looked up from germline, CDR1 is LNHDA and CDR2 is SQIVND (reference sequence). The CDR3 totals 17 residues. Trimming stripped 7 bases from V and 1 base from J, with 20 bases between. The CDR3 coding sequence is TGTGCCAGTACCCCCTCCTGGAGGGGACGGGCCAAAAACATTCAGTACTTC. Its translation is CASTPSWRGRAKNIQYF.

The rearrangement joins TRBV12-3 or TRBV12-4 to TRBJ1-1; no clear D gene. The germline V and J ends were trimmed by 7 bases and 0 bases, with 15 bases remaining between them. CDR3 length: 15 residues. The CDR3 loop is CASTSPGRLNTEAFF. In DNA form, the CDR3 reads TGTGCCAGCACAAGCCCCGGCAGGTTGAACACTGAAGCTTTCTTT.